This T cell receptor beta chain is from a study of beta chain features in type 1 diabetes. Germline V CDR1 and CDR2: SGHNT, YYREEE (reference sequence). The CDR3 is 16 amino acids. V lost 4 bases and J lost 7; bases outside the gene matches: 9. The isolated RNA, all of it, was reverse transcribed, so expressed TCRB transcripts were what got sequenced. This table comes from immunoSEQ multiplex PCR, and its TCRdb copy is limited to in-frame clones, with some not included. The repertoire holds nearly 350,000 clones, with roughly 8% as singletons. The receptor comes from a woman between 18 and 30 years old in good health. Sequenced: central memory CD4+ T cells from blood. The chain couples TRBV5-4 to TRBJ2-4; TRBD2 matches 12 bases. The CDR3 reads CASSRDRTSGNNIQYF. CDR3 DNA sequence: TGTGCCAGCAGCCGGGACAGGACTAGCGGGAACAACATTCAGTACTTC.